Presented here are 9 T cell receptor beta chains from one specimen sequenced in a study of Graves' ophthalmopathy and Graves' hyperthyroidism. Amplified TCR beta CDR3 regions were obtained using RNA transcripts as template. RT-PCR was first run with HTBI primers, then multiplex PCR in a second round. Using its own MiXCR run on the multiplex PCR reads, TCRdb lists one record per CDR3 protein. The sample includes hundreds of thousands of distinct CDR3 sequences, 15% seen only once; the top ten take roughly 7%. The sequencing sample was made of peripheral blood. The receptors originated from a woman between 18 and 29 years old with stable Graves' hyperthyroidism.

This clonotype was detected ten times or more. The chain has TRBV2 and TRBJ1-2; no clear D gene. Germline V CDR1 and CDR2: SNHLY, FYNNEI. This CDR3 contains 13 residues. V lost 6 bases and J lost 5, with 13 bases in between. As DNA, the CDR3 is TGTGCCAGCAGCTCATATTCATCATATGGCTACACCTTC. Translated: CASSSYSSYGYTF. Full variable domain (outside the CDR3, taken from reference TRBV2 and TRBJ1-2): EPEVTQTPSHQVTQMGQEVILRCVPISNHLYFYWYRQILGQKVEFLVSFYNNEISEKSEIFDDQFSVERPDGSNFTLKIRSTKLEDSAMYFCASSSYSSYGYTFGSGTRLTVV.

This clonotype has at least ten counts. This rearrangement joins TRBV9 to TRBJ1-2; D remains ambiguous. V was shortened by 0 bases and J by 8 bases, with 20 bases between the two germline ends. The CDR3 runs to 16 residues. Germline V CDR1 and CDR2: SGDLS, YYNGEE. The CDR3 sequence: CASSVGTYGEGKGYTF. The DNA of the CDR3 is TGTGCCAGCAGCGTAGGGACTTATGGTGAAGGGAAGGGCTACACCTTC.

This clonotype was detected a few times. The rearrangement joins TRBV6-2 or TRBV6-3 to TRBJ1-1, with D maybe TRBD1 (6 bases). Per the germline V gene, CDR1 is MNHEY and CDR2 is SVGEGT. CDR3 length: 14 amino acids. Trimming left V 4 bases short and J 5 bases short, with 14 bases between. In DNA, the CDR3 is TGTGCCAGCAGTTTCGGGGTACAGGGTACTGAAGCTTTCTTT. It specifies CASSFGVQGTEAFF.

This clonotype was recorded a few times. This chain links TRBV18 with TRBJ2-2; the match to TRBD1 covers 7 bases. Germline V gene lookup returns CDR1 KGHSH and CDR2 LQKENI. The V segment lost 5 bases and the J segment 3 bases; nucleotides outside the gene matches: 6. The CDR3 consists of 15 residues. The CDR3 protein is CASSTTGTDTGELFF. The CDR3 DNA reads as TGTGCCAGCTCAACGACAGGGACAGACACCGGGGAGCTGTTTTTT.

In this sample, this clonotype turned up many times. The rearrangement joins TRBV11-2 to TRBJ1-1; TRBD1 agrees at 8 bases. This CDR3 spans 14 amino acids. Germline V gene sequence: CDR1 SGHAT, CDR2 FQNNGV. The V gene end was trimmed by 7 bases and the J gene end by 1 base; junction bases not matched to a gene: 5. Here the CDR3 reads CASTPDRANTEAFF. The DNA of the CDR3 is TGTGCCAGCACCCCGGACAGGGCGAACACTGAAGCTTTCTTT.

This clonotype was picked up many times. The chain carries TRBV7-2 and TRBJ1-2; a weak D match, TRBD1 (5 bases). Per the germline V gene, CDR1 is SGHTA and CDR2 is FQGNSA. V was cut by 2 bases and J by 2 bases, with 9 bases left in between. The CDR3 consists of 14 residues. CDR3 in amino acids: CASSLSWDNYGYTF. The DNA of the CDR3 is TGTGCCAGCAGCTTATCATGGGACAACTATGGCTACACCTTC.

In this sample, this clonotype turned up a few times. The V call is TRBV5-6, the J call TRBJ1-2; D is uncertain. CDR1 is SGHDT and CDR2 is YYEEEE in the germline V gene. Trimming pared 4 bases from V and 8 bases from J, leaving 15 bases between. This CDR3 region has 13 residues. CDR3 in amino acids: CASSLPTVGGYTF. In nucleotides, the CDR3 is TGTGCCAGCAGCCTTCCCACAGTGGGAGGCTACACCTTC.

This chain connects TRBV3-1 to TRBJ2-5; TRBD2 matches at 8 bases. This CDR3 is built from 16 residues. V gave up 0 bases and J gave up 4 bases; unmatched junction bases: 7. Germline V gives CDR1 LGHDT, CDR2 YNNKEL (reference sequence). The CDR3, as DNA: TGTGCCAGCAGCCAAGATCCCCCGGGGGGGCGAGAGACCCAGTACTTC. Protein product: CASSQDPPGGRETQYF.

This clonotype was seen repeatedly, ten times or more. V and J are TRBV29-1 and TRBJ1-2; TRBD1 agrees at 9 bases. V shed 7 bases, J shed 5 bases, and the junction held 8 bases outside the gene matches. This CDR3 comprises 13 residues. The germline V gene has CDR1 SQVTM and CDR2 ANQGSEA. CDR3 protein: CSATRDRVYGYTF. CDR3 nucleotides: TGCAGCGCGACTCGGGACAGGGTTTATGGCTACACCTTC.